This paragraph covers one T cell receptor beta chain sequence. This receptor's antigen is unknown. Base quality data are lacking; no much larger clone is found one base away. The entry originates in a study of blood T cell repertoires in COVID-19 (dated by TCRdb to 2019 to 2021). Some background on the complete study: Collaborator samples came from the United States, Italy and Spain and covered acute and convalescent phases of COVID-19. Samples were obtained from the ongoing ImmuneRACE study (first 160 participants) and from over a thousand subjects provided by 6 global collaborators. Deeply sampled blood TCRbeta repertoires from subjects exposed to, actively infected with, or recovered from COVID-19 were included in the dataset. HLA class I and class II types, where available, came from metadata supplied by the sample provider rather than from assay-based typing. The repertoires were released in a freely available public database intended as a resource for research on the immune response to SARS-CoV-2. A de-identified subject ID, COVID-19 status, age in years and sex were almost always included in the sample metadata. The material from the prospective study consisted of cDNA or gDNA derived from T cells, B-cell-depleted T cells, or PBMCs. What the study reported, not specific to this receptor: The amount of clinical and demographic metadata varied by source and participant and was provided uncurated.

V sheds 3 bases and J sheds 3 bases, leaving 9 bases between their ends. The germline V gene encodes CDR1 SGHAT and CDR2 FQDESV (reference sequence). The CDR3 holds 14 amino acids from the cysteine to the phenylalanine. Kept here is only the CDR3 DNA, which spans 42 bases and is read in frame from base 1. Enrolling through a virtual design, the prospective study's participants ranged in age from roughly 18 to 89 years and lived across around 25 United States geographic areas. To assign participants to cohorts, the prospective study relied on clinical history that participants themselves reported in a screening survey and a study questionnaire. Recovered participants in ImmuneRACE Cohort 3 were defined as having two consecutive negative NP/OP PCR tests, clearance from a healthcare professional, or resolution of symptoms. Each participant in the prospective study had whole blood, serum and a nasopharyngeal or oropharyngeal swab collected by mobile phlebotomists. Additional blood draws and questionnaires over an approximately two-month period could optionally be provided by prospective study participants. Blood samples from the prospective study were shipped frozen or at room temperature prior to DNA extraction.

TCRbeta CDR3 regions were amplified from genomic DNA by means of the immunoSEQ Assay, a bias-controlled multiplex PCR. The study's processing was this. The number of nucleated cells in each sample was estimated from the amplification of reference gene primers within the assay. To quantify the absolute abundance of each unique TCRbeta CDR3 rearrangement, sequence reads were collapsed and filtered. For each sample, productive Simpson clonality was calculated as the square root of Simpson's diversity index across productive rearrangements. TCRdb took over this immuneACCESS table, retaining in-frame rearrangements with V and J assigned. Such tables are incomplete; in checked studies, under half of the missing clones stem from an unresolved V gene, and the remainder is unexplained. Clone size and V and J calls were adopted from that table, with D and trimming inferred from the DNA. For this sample there are 200,000 to 250,000 clones; 70% to 85% appear just once. The ten biggest clones cover about 3.7% of the sample.

Sequenced: PBMCs or T cells enriched from blood (not recorded which). The receptor was derived from a woman in her sixties or seventies who had recovered from COVID-19. The V gene is TRBV11-1 and the J gene is TRBJ2-1; a tentative D match to TRBD2 spans 5 bases. CDR3 region: CASSFAGLYNEQFF. DNA sequence: TGTGCCAGCAGCTTTGCAGGACTCTACAATGAGCAGTTCTTC.